This TCR beta chain was retrieved from a study of cytomegalovirus exposure and HLA in healthy donors. Use of 60 Vbeta and 13 Jbeta primers characterized the PCR. Some clones are missing from TCRdb's copy, which holds only in-frame ones; the method was immunoSEQ multiplex PCR. The table records approximately 190,000 clones, 75% to 90% of them present only once. Germline assignment: CDR1 SGHVS and CDR2 FQNEAQ. Deletions cut 5 bases from V and 0 bases from J, with 10 bases between. CDR3 length: 14 amino acids. The clonotype originates from a woman aged 45-60 years in good health and CMV-seropositive. Sequenced material: PBMCs. This rearrangement joins TRBV7-8 to TRBJ1-1, with D perhaps matching TRBD1 (5 bases). CDR3 bases: TGTGCCAGCAGCCCAGGACACGTGAACACTGAAGCTTTCTTT. This gives the protein CASSPGHVNTEAFF.